These T cell receptor beta chains were read from a single sample in a study of blood T cells in healthy people across ages. MiXCR, applied by TCRdb to the 5' RACE reads, yields one record per CDR3 protein. The sample records around 1,100,000 distinct CDR3 sequences, 35% to 45% being singletons. The sequenced sample consisted of blood. The receptors stem from a young man in good health. CDR3s include the opening cysteine and the closing phenylalanine or tryptophan. The D gene is left open where the match is weak. Some rows have no size entry. The others give once, few or many, or a class for an expanded clone.

v_gene	d_gene	j_gene	abundance	CDR3aa	CDR3nt
TRBV5-6	TRBD1	TRBJ2-3	-	CASSSNGGQGLYLADTQYF	TGTGCCAGCAGCTCCAACGGTGGACAGGGTTTGTACCTGGCAGATACGCAGTATTTT
TRBV29-1	TRBD1	TRBJ1-1	few	CSVAIDRDNTEAFF	TGCAGCGTGGCGATAGACAGGGATAACACTGAAGCTTTCTTT
TRBV2	-	TRBJ1-1	few	CASRGRVDRTEAFF	TGTGCCAGCAGGGGGCGCGTAGACCGCACTGAAGCTTTCTTT
TRBV20-1	TRBD2	TRBJ2-3	few	CSAPSGTSLTDTQYF	TGCAGTGCTCCCTCCGGGACTAGCCTTACAGATACGCAGTATTTT
TRBV5-1	-	TRBJ1-2	-	CARSPGHRTNYGYTF	TGCGCCCGCAGCCCGGGACACCGGACTAACTATGGCTACACCTTC
TRBV2	-	TRBJ2-1	-	CASSEERWEQFF	TGTGCCAGCAGTGAGGAGAGGTGGGAGCAGTTCTTC
TRBV7-2	-	TRBJ1-2	many	CASSLAGQRPYYGYTF	TGTGCCAGCAGCTTAGCCGGACAGAGACCCTACTATGGCTACACCTTC
TRBV29-1	-	TRBJ1-2	many	CSVDPFLNYGYTF	TGCAGCGTTGATCCCTTCCTCAACTATGGCTACACCTTC
TRBV24-1	-	TRBJ2-1	-	CATSDQLVGEQFF	TGTGCCACCAGTGACCAACTGGTGGGGGAGCAGTTCTTC
TRBV20-1	-	TRBJ1-2	-	CSARDPRKGGYGYTF	TGCAGTGCTAGAGATCCGCGGAAGGGTGGCTATGGCTACACCTTC
TRBV27	TRBD1	TRBJ1-5	-	CASSLGTEDNQPQHF	TGTGCCAGCAGTTTAGGGACAGAAGACAATCAGCCCCAGCATTTT
TRBV29-1	-	TRBJ1-1	-	CSVEVDSSEAFF	TGCAGCGTTGAAGTGGATAGCTCTGAAGCTTTCTTT
TRBV2	TRBD2	TRBJ2-4	few	CAYGSREKNIQYF	TGTGCCTACGGATCGCGGGAGAAAAACATTCAGTACTTC
TRBV11-2	TRBD1	TRBJ2-7	-	CASSYNRGEQYF	TGTGCCAGCAGCTACAACAGGGGCGAGCAGTACTTC
TRBV4-3	-	TRBJ2-7	-	CASSAPPYNEQYF	TGCGCCAGCAGCGCTCCACCCTACAATGAGCAGTACTTC
TRBV27	-	TRBJ1-6	-	CAGSSSGSSNSPLHF	TGTGCCGGCAGTTCATCCGGGTCTAGTAATTCACCCCTCCACTTT
TRBV12-2	-	TRBJ2-3	-	CASRLARRNTQYF	TGTGCAAGTCGCTTAGCGCGGAGGAATACGCAGTATTTT
TRBV29-1	-	TRBJ2-2	few	CSVGVGATGELFF	TGCAGCGTTGGAGTGGGAGCCACCGGGGAGCTGTTTTTT
TRBV6-5	-	TRBJ1-2	-	CASSLQGSRGYTF	TGTGCCAGCAGCCTTCAGGGAAGTCGCGGCTACACCTTC
TRBV18	-	TRBJ2-3	-	CASSPTKFTDTQYF	TGTGCCAGCTCACCAACCAAGTTCACAGATACGCAGTATTTT
TRBV20-1	TRBD1	TRBJ2-7	-	CSAPGQGACEQYF	TGCAGTGCTCCAGGACAGGGGGCCTGCGAGCAGTACTTC
TRBV28	TRBD2	TRBJ2-3	-	CASRTQGLAGGPPSTDTQYF	TGTGCCAGTAGGACGCAGGGGCTAGCGGGGGGTCCGCCTAGCACAGATACGCAGTATTTT
TRBV6-5	-	TRBJ1-1	-	CASSYGGRLNTEAFF	TGTGCCAGCAGTTACGGGGGGCGGTTGAACACTGAAGCTTTCTTT
TRBV20-1	TRBD2	TRBJ2-7	-	CSGTSGDLYEQYF	TGCAGCGGCACAAGCGGGGACCTCTACGAGCAGTACTTC
TRBV7-2	-	TRBJ1-1	few	CASSFTGTNTEAFF	TGTGCCAGCAGTTTCACAGGGACGAACACTGAAGCTTTCTTT
TRBV20-1	TRBD2	TRBJ2-1	few	CSASDGDYRGYNEQFF	TGCAGTGCTAGTGATGGGGACTACCGGGGATACAATGAGCAGTTCTTC
TRBV12-3/TRBV12-4	TRBD1	TRBJ2-2	-	CASSLGTGSSGELFF	TGTGCCAGCAGTTTAGGGACAGGATCTTCCGGGGAGCTGTTTTTT
TRBV5-1	-	TRBJ2-7	few	CASSLAATNEQYF	TGCGCCAGCAGCTTGGCCGCTACCAACGAGCAGTACTTC
TRBV2	-	TRBJ1-2	few	CASSESTQGRYTF	TGTGCCAGCAGTGAGAGTACTCAGGGACGCTACACCTTC
TRBV3-1	-	TRBJ2-5	-	CASSQGRLSGQETQYF	TGTGCCAGCAGCCAAGGTCGACTGTCAGGTCAAGAGACCCAGTACTTC
TRBV6-5	-	TRBJ2-1	-	CASSYSILEGAPPVSYNEQFF	TGTGCCAGCAGTTACTCGATATTGGAGGGGGCGCCTCCGGTCTCCTACAATGAGCAGTTCTTC
TRBV9	-	TRBJ2-7	-	CASSVAQTNSYNEQYF	TGTGCCAGCAGCGTAGCCCAGACCAACTCCTACAATGAGCAGTACTTC
TRBV7-3	-	TRBJ2-3	-	CASSLERVTDTQYF	TGTGCCAGCAGCTTAGAAAGGGTCACAGATACGCAGTATTTT
TRBV9	-	TRBJ2-7	-	CVSSVVRATTYEQYF	TGTGTCAGCAGCGTAGTCAGAGCGACCACCTACGAGCAGTACTTC
TRBV12-3/TRBV12-4	TRBD2	TRBJ2-7	few	CASSLLAEPSYEQYF	TGTGCCAGCAGTCTTCTAGCGGAACCATCCTACGAGCAGTACTTC
TRBV29-1	-	TRBJ1-1	-	CSVAKRQSHTEAFF	TGCAGCGTTGCCAAAAGACAGTCTCACACTGAAGCTTTCTTT
TRBV12-3/TRBV12-4	-	TRBJ2-5	-	CASSLEGGKETQYF	TGTGCCAGCAGTTTAGAGGGCGGCAAAGAGACCCAGTACTTC
TRBV6-2/TRBV6-3	-	TRBJ1-4	-	CASRMGPTKMEKLFF	TGTGCCAGCAGGATGGGACCAACGAAAATGGAAAAACTGTTTTTT
TRBV9	TRBD2	TRBJ2-1	many	CASSVDAGAYNEQFF	TGTGCCAGCAGCGTAGATGCGGGGGCCTACAATGAGCAGTTCTTC
TRBV7-2	-	TRBJ1-1	-	CASSLSGPRYTEAFF	TGTGCCAGCAGCTTATCCGGGCCTCGCTATACTGAAGCTTTCTTT
TRBV10-3	-	TRBJ1-5	-	CAISERGGDSNQPQHF	TGTGCCATCAGTGAGCGAGGGGGGGATAGCAATCAGCCCCAGCATTTT
TRBV7-9	-	TRBJ2-6	-	CASILAAGSSGANVLTF	TGTGCCAGCATCCTCGCAGCGGGTTCCTCTGGGGCCAACGTCCTGACTTTC
TRBV10-3	-	TRBJ1-2	-	CAISDLNTGHNYGYTF	TGTGCCATCAGTGACCTAAATACAGGTCATAACTATGGCTACACCTTC
TRBV21-1	-	TRBJ2-5	-	CAERMTGFKETQYF	TGTGCCGAGAGGATGACAGGGTTTAAAGAGACCCAGTACTTC
TRBV20-1	-	TRBJ2-3	-	CSAPVASTDTQYF	TGCAGTGCTCCGGTGGCTAGCACAGATACGCAGTATTTT
TRBV7-2	-	TRBJ2-5	-	CASTIDIERYF	TGTGCCAGCACCATAGACATAGAGCGGTACTTC
TRBV6-2/TRBV6-3	-	TRBJ1-1	few	CASLPGGRLMNTEAFF	TGTGCCAGCCTCCCGGGGGGGAGACTAATGAACACTGAAGCTTTCTTT
TRBV6-5	-	TRBJ1-4	-	CASSYRYSTTNEKLFF	TGTGCCAGCAGTTACCGTTACAGTACAACTAATGAAAAACTGTTTTTT
TRBV10-3	TRBD2	TRBJ2-5	-	CAIGGEGQETQYF	TGTGCCATCGGGGGGGAAGGTCAAGAGACCCAGTACTTC
TRBV9	-	TRBJ2-1	many	CASSVRAYNEQFF	TGTGCCAGCAGCGTTAGGGCCTACAATGAGCAGTTCTTC
TRBV5-1	-	TRBJ2-3	few	CASSLKGTGGDTQYF	TGCGCCAGCAGCTTGAAAGGGACCGGAGGGGATACGCAGTATTTT
TRBV7-9	-	TRBJ1-5	-	CASSDWSGPNGKPQHF	TGTGCCAGCAGCGACTGGTCGGGGCCCAACGGAAAGCCCCAGCATTTT
TRBV4-3	-	TRBJ1-1	-	CASSQEVWQGTEAFF	TGCGCCAGCAGCCAAGAGGTTTGGCAAGGCACTGAAGCTTTCTTT
TRBV9	TRBD1	TRBJ1-1	few	CASSVRDREYTEAFF	TGTGCCAGCAGCGTTCGGGACAGGGAGTACACTGAAGCTTTCTTT
TRBV7-9	-	TRBJ2-1	-	CAETRGDTYNEQFF	TGTGCCGAAACCCGGGGGGACACCTACAATGAGCAGTTCTTC
TRBV4-1	TRBD1	TRBJ1-2	once	CASSQGFTGGYGYNF	TGCGCCAGCAGCCAAGGATTTACAGGGGGCTATGGCTACAACTTC
TRBV18	TRBD1	TRBJ1-4	-	CASSPGRDREEKLFF	TGTGCCAGCTCACCAGGGAGGGACAGGGAAGAAAAACTGTTTTTT